The TCR beta chain under discussion was sequenced for a study of shared clonotypes between healthy human individuals. This CDR3 is 14 amino acids long. Germline CDR1 KGHSH, CDR2 LQKENI. Trimming cost V 3 bases and J 4 bases, with 9 bases left between them. Using immunoSEQ multiplex PCR, the repertoire was profiled, and TCRdb retains in-frame clones only, with some absent. The sample lists under 1,100,000 clones, about four fifths occurring once. Everyone who donated was a Caucasian adult who lived in Nashville, Tennessee. Division of CD4+ cells produced a CD45RA+ naive subset and a CD45RA-negative memory subset. General study findings and limits: In contrast to clonotypes shared by all four donors, non-shared clonotypes had lower generation probabilities.

About this clone: Its antigen is as yet unknown.

Sequenced material: memory CD4+ T cells from PBMCs. Subset given: CD45RA-negative fraction. The receptor's source is a man aged 18-30 years in good health. Some clones in this sample may be carry-over from other donors' samples. The chain carries TRBV18 and TRBJ2-2, with D unclear. The CDR3 DNA is TGTGCCAGCTCACCTTCTGGAGTCACCGGGGAGCTGTTTTTT. This sequence encodes CASSPSGVTGELFF.